This TCR beta chain came from a study of blood T cell repertoires in COVID-19. The data were produced by immunoSEQ multiplex PCR, yet TCRdb's version contains in-frame clones alone and is incomplete. The sample contains just over 350,000 clones, about 90% of which appear only once. The sequenced sample was PBMCs or T cells enriched from blood (not recorded which). The clonotype comes from a woman aged 25 to 39 who had recovered from COVID-19.

CDR3: CASSLLDRDYEQYF. CDR3 bases: TGTGCCAGCAGCCTGCTGGACAGGGACTACGAGCAGTACTTC. The chain is built from TRBV13 and TRBJ2-7; 8 bases line up with TRBD1. V shed 5 bases, J shed 3 bases, and the junction held 6 bases outside the gene matches. The CDR3 runs 14 residues. Germline loops: CDR1 PRHDT, CDR2 FYEKMQ (reference sequence).